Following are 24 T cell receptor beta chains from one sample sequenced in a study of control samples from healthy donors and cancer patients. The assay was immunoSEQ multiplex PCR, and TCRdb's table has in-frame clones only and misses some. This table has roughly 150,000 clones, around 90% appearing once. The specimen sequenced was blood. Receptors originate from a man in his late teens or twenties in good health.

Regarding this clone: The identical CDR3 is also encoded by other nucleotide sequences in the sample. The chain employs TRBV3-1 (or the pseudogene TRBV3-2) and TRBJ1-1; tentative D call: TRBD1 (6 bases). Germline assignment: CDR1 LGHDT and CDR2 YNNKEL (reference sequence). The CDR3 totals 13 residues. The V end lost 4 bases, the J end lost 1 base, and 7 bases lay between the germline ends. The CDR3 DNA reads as TGTGCCAGCAGCCCGGGACAGAACACTGAAGCTTTCTTT. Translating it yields CASSPGQNTEAFF.

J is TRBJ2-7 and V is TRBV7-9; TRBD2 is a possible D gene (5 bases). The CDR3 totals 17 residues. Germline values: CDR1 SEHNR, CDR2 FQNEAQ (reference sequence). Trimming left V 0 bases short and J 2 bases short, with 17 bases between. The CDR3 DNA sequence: TGTGCCAGCAGCTTAGCAGAGAGGGAGCTGGGCCCCTACGAGCAGTACTTC. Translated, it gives CASSLAERELGPYEQYF.

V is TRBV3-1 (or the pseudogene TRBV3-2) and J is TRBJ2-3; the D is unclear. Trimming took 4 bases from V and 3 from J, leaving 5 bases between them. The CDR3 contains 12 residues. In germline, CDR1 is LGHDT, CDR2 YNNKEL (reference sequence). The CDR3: CASSLTTDTQYF. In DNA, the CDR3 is TGTGCCAGCAGCCTCACTACAGATACGCAGTATTTT.

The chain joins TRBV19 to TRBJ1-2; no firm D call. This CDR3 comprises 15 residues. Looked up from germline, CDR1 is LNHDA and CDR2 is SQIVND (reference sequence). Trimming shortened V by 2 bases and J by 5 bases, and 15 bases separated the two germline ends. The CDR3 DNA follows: TGTGCCAGTAGTATATCTTACGGTGCGGAGTATGGCTACACCTTC. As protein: CASSISYGAEYGYTF.

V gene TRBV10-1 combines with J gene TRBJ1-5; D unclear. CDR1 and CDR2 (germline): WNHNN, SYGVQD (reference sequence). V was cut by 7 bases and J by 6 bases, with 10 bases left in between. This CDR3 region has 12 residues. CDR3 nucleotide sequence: TGCGCCAGCATCCAATCGGGTCAGCCCCAGCATTTT. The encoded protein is CASIQSGQPQHF.

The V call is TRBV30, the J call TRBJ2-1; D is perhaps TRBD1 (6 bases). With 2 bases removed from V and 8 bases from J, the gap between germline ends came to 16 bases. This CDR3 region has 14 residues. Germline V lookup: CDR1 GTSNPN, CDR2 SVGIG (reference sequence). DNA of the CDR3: TGTGCCTGGAGTCAAAAGGGGGAAATGGATGAGCAGTTCTTC. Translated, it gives CAWSQKGEMDEQFF. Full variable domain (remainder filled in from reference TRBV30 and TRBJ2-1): SQTIHQWPATLVQPVGSPLSLECTVEGTSNPNLYWYRQAAGRGLQLLFYSVGIGQISSEVPQNLSASRPQDRQFILSSKKLLLSDSGFYLCAWSQKGEMDEQFFGPGTRLTVL.

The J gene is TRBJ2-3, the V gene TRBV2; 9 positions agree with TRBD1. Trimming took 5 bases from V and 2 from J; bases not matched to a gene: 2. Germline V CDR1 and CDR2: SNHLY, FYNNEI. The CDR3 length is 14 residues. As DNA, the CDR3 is TGTGCCAGCAGTTGGGACAGGGACACAGATACGCAGTATTTT. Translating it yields CASSWDRDTDTQYF.

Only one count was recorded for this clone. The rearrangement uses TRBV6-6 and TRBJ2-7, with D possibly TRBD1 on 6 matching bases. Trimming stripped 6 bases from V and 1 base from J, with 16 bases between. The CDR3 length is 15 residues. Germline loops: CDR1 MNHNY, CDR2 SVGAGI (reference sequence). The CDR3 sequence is CASSPGQKLSYEQYF. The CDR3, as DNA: TGTGCCAGCAGCCCCGGACAGAAACTATCCTACGAGCAGTACTTC.

CDR3 region: CASTRTGGRTEAFF. Here the CDR3 DNA reads TGTGCCAGTACCCGGACAGGGGGCCGGACTGAAGCTTTCTTT. The V call is TRBV19, the J call TRBJ1-1; TRBD1 matches 11 bases. With V trimmed by 7 bases and J by 5 bases, 6 bases remained unmatched. The V gene's germline CDR1 is LNHDA and CDR2 SQIVND (reference sequence). The CDR3 runs 14 residues.

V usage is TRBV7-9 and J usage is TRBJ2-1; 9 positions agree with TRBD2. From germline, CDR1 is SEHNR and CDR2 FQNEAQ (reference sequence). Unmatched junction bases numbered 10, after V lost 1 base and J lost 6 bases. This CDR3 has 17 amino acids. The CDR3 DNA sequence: TGTGCCAGCAGCTTAGTTAGCGGGGGAACCTCCGGCAATGAGCAGTTCTTC. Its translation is CASSLVSGGTSGNEQFF.

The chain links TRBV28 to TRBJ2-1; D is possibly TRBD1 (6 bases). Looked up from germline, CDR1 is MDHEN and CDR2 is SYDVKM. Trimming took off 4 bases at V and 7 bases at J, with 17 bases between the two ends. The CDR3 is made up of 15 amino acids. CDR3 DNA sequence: TGTGCCAGCAGTTCGGTTCATTCACAGGGTAATGAGCAGTTCTTC. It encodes CASSSVHSQGNEQFF. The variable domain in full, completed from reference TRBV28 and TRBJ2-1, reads DVKVTQSSRYLVKRTGEKVFLECVQDMDHENMFWYRQDPGLGLRLIYFSYDVKMKEKGDIPEGYSVSREKKERFSLILESASTNQTSMYLCASSSVHSQGNEQFFGPGTRLTVL.

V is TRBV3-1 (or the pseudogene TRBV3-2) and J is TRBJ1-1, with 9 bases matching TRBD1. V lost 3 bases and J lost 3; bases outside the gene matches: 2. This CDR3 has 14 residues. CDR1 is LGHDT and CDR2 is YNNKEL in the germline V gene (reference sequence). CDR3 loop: CASSQWDRDTEAFF. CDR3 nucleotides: TGTGCCAGCAGCCAGTGGGACAGGGACACTGAAGCTTTCTTT.

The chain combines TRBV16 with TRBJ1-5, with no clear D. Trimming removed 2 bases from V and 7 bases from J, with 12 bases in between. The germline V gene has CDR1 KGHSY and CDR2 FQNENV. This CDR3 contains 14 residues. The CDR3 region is CASSQTAPWQPQHF. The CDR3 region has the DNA TGTGCCAGCAGCCAAACGGCCCCATGGCAGCCCCAGCATTTT. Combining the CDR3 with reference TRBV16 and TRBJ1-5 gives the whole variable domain GEEVAQTPKHLVRGEGQKAKLYCAPIKGHSYVFWYQQVLKNEFKFLISFQNENVFDETGMPKERFSAKCLPNSPCSLEIQATKLEDSAVYFCASSQTAPWQPQHFGDGTRLSIL.

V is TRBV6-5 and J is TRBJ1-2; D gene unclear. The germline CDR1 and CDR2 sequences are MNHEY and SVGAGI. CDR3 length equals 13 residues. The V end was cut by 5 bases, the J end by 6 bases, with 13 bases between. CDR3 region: CASSLGRLDGYTF. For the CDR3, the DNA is TGTGCCAGCAGTCTTGGACGGTTAGATGGCTACACCTTC.

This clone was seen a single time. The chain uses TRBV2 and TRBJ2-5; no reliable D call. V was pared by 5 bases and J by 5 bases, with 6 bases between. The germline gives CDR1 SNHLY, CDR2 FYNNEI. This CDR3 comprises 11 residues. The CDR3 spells CASSLWETQYF. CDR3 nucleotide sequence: TGTGCCAGCAGTCTGTGGGAGACCCAGTACTTC.

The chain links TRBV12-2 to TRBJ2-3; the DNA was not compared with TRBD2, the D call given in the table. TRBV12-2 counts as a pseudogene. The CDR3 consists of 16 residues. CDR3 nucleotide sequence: TGTGCAAGTCGCTTAGTGGGCGGGGGCAGGTGGGATACGCAGTATTTT. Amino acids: CASRLVGGGRWDTQYF.

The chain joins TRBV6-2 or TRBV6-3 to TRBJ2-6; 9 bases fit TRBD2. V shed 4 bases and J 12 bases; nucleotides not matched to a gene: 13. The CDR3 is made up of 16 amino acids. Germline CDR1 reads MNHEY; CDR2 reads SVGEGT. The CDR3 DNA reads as TGTGCCAGCAGTTCCGGGGGGACTAGCACATCCGGCGTCCTGACTTTC. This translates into CASSSGGTSTSGVLTF.

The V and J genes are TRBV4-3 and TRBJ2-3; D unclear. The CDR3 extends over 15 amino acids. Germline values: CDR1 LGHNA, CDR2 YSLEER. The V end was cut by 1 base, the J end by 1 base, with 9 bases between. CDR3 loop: CASSQGIGRTDTQYF. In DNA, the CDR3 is TGCGCCAGCAGCCAAGGAATAGGGCGCACAGATACGCAGTATTTT.

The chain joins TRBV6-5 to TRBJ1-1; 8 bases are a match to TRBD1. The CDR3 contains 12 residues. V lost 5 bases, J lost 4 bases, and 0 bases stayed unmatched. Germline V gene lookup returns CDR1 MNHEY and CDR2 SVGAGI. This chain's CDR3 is CASSTGGTEAFF. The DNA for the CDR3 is TGTGCCAGCAGTACAGGGGGCACTGAAGCTTTCTTT.

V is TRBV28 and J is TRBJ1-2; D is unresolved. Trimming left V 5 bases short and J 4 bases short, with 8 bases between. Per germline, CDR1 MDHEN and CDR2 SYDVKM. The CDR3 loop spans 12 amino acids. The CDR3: CASSTTFYGYTF. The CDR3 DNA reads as TGTGCCAGCAGTACGACGTTCTATGGCTACACCTTC.

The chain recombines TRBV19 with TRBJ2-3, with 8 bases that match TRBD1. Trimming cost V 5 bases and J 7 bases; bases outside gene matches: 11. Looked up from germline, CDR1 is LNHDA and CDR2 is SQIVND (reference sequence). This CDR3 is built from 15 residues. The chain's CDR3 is CASSLTGQARYTQYF. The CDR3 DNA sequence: TGTGCCAGTAGTCTGACGGGACAGGCTAGGTATACGCAGTATTTT. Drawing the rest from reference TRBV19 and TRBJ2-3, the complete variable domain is DGGITQSPKYLFRKEGQNVTLSCEQNLNHDAMYWYRQDPGQGLRLIYYSQIVNDFQKGDIAEGYSVSREKKESFPLTVTSAQKNPTAFYLCASSLTGQARYTQYFGPGTRLTVL.

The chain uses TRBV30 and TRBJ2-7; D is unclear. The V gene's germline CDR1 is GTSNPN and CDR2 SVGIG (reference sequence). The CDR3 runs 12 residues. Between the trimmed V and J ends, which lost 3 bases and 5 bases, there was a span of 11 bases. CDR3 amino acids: CAWRGYKHEQYF. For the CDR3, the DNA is TGTGCCTGGAGGGGCTATAAACACGAGCAGTACTTC.

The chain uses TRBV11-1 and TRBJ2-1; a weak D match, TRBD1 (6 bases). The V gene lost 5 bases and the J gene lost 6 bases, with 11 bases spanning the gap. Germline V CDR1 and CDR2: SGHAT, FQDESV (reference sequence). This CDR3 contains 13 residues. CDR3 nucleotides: TGTGCCAGCAGCCGAAACAGGGCCAATGAGCAGTTCTTC. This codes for CASSRNRANEQFF.

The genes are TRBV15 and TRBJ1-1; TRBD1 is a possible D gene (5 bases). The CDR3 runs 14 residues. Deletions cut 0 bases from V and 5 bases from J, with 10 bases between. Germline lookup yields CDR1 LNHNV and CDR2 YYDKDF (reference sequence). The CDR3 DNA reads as TGTGCCACCAGCAGAGATCAGGGCAGAACTGAAGCTTTCTTT. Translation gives CATSRDQGRTEAFF.